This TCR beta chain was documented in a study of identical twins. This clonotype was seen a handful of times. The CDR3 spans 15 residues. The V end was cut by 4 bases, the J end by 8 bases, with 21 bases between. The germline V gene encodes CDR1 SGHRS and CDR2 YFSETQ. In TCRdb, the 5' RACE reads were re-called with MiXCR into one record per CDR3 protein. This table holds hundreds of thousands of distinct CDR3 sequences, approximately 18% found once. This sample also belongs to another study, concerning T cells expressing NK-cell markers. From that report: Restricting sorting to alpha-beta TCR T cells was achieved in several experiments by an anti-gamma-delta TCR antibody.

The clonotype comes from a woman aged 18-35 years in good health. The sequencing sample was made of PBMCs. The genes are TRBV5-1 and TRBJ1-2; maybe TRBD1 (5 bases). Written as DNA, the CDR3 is TGCGCCAGCAGCGGGCCCAAGGGGCTGCCTCCGGGCTACACCTTC. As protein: CASSGPKGLPPGYTF.